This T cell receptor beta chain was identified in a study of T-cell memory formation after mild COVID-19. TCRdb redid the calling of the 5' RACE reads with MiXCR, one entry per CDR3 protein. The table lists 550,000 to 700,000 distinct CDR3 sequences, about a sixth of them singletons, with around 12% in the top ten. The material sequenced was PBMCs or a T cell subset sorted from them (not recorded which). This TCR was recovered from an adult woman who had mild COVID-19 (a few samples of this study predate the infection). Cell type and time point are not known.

DNA of the CDR3: TGTGCCAGCAGCCACTCCGCCGACTGGGTTTCTAGCACAGATACGCAGTATTTT. It yields the protein CASSHSADWVSSTDTQYF. The chain is built from TRBV14 and TRBJ2-3; D is unclear. Between the trimmed V and J ends, which lost 3 bases and 0 bases, there was a span of 19 bases. The CDR3 sequence is 18 residues long. Per the germline V gene, CDR1 is SGHDN and CDR2 is FVKESK.